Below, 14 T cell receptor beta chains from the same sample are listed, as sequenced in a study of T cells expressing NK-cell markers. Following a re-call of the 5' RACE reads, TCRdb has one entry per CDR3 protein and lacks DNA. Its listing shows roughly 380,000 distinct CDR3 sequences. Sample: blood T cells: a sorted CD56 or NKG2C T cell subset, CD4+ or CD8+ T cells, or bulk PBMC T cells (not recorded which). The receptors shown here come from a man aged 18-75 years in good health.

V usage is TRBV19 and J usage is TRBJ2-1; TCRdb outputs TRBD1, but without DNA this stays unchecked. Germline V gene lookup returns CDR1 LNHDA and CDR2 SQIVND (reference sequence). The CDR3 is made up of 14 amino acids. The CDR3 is CASMRTGSHNEQFF.

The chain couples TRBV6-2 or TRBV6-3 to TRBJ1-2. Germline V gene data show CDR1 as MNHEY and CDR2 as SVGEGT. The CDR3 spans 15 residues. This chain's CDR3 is CASSYIEGRRDGYTF.

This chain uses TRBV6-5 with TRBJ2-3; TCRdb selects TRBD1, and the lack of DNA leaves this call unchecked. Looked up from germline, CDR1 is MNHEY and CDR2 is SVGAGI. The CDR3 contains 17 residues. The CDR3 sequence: CASSYRIPGQGTDTQYF.

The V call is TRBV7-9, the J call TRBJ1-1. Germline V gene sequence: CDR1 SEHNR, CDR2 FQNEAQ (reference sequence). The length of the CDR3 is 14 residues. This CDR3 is CASSLRAGNTEAFF.

The chain's CDR3 is CASRLRQGLYNEQFF. This chain connects TRBV5-5 to TRBJ2-1; TCRdb lists TRBD1, though no DNA is available to test this call. CDR3 length: 15 residues. The germline V gene encodes CDR1 SGHKS and CDR2 YYEKEE (reference sequence).

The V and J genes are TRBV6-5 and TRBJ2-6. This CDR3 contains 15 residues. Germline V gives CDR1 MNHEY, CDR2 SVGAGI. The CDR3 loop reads CASSTKSSGANVLTF.

The CDR3 loop is CSAAGRGLSGANVLTF. The chain recombines TRBV20-1 with TRBJ2-6; TCRdb reports TRBD1, a call that lacks DNA to check it against. The CDR3 spans 16 residues. CDR1 and CDR2 (germline): DFQATT, SNEGSKA (reference sequence).

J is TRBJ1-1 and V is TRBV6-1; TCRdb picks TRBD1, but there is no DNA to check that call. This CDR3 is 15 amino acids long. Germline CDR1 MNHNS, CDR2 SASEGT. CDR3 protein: CASRDRGLPNTEAFF.

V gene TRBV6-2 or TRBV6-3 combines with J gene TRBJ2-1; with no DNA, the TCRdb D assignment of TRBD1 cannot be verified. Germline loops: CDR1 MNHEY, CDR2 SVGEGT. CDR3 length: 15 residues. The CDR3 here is CASSYAGFYYNEQFF.

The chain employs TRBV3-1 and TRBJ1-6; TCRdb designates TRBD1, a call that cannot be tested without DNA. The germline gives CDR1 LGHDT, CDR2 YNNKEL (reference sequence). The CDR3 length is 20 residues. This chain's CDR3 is CASSQDAGQGKSSYNSPLHF.

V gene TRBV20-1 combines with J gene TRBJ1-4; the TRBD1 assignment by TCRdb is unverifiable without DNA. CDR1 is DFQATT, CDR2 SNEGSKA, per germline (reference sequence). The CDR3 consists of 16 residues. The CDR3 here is CSARDQGRTTNEKLFF.

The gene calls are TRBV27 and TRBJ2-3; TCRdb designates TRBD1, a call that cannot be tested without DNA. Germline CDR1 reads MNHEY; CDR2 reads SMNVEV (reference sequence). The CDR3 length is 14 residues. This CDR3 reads CASSKRQGANTQYF.

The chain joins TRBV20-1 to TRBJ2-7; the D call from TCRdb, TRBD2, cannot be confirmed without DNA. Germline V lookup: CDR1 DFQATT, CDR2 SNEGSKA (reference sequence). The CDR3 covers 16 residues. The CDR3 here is CSARDLTSPSGYEQYF.

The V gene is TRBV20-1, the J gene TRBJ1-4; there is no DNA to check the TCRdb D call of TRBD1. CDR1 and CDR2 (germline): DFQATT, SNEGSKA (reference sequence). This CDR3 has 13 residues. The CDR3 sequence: CSVETGLNEKLFF.